Below, one T cell receptor beta chain is given with its context. The table came from immunoSEQ multiplex PCR; TCRdb's copy has only in-frame clones and leaves some out. The table lists roughly 69,000 clones, around 76% of them singletons. The data originate from a study of radiotherapy plus CTLA-4 blockade in lung cancer. From germline, CDR1 is SGHRS and CDR2 YFSETQ. The CDR3 totals 15 residues. With 0 bases removed from V and 1 base from J, the gap between germline ends came to 10 bases. The chain joins TRBV5-1 to TRBJ1-1; D not resolved. The origin of this receptor is a human donor with non-small cell lung cancer whose response to radiotherapy plus ipilimumab could not be evaluated. Some clones in this sample may be carry-over from other donors' samples. The sample in question was peripheral blood, obtained from a patient treated with radiotherapy plus ipilimumab. The chain's CDR3 is CASSLEWRGNTEAFF. As DNA, the CDR3 is TGCGCCAGCAGCTTGGAGTGGAGAGGGAACACTGAAGCTTTCTTT.